This T cell receptor beta chain appears in the sequencing data of a study of cytomegalovirus exposure and HLA in healthy donors. Overall study results and limits: TRBV6-2, TRBV6-3 and some other V segments were excluded as indistinguishable.

Notes on this clone: The antigen remains undetermined.

Germline CDR1 is SGHRS and CDR2 is YFSETQ. Trimming removed 0 bases from V and 0 bases from J, with 18 bases in between. This CDR3 has 19 amino acids. Researchers ran the PCR with 60 Vbeta and 13 Jbeta primers. Original processing notes: Later, 65 million to 85 million unique TCR beta chains were counted in an analysis, and roughly 10 million of them were shared. Repertoires were generated with immunoSEQ multiplex PCR, while TCRdb's copy carries only in-frame clones and drops some. V, J and clone size are those of that table, while D and trimming were read from the DNA. The profile covers tens of thousands of clones, with about 60% appearing a single time and around 6% taken by the ten largest.

The chain carries TRBV5-1 and TRBJ2-2, with D uncertain. The sequenced sample was PBMCs. This clonotype originated in a man aged 25 to 40 in good health and CMV-seropositive. CDR3 protein: CASSLAPLGRLANTGELFF. CDR3 nucleotide sequence: TGCGCCAGCAGCTTGGCCCCCCTGGGCCGTCTCGCGAACACCGGGGAGCTGTTTTTT.